This TCR beta chain is drawn from a study of Graves' ophthalmopathy and Graves' hyperthyroidism. The authors amplified TCR beta CDR3 regions from RNA transcripts. HTBI-primed RT-PCR formed the first round, and a multiplex PCR formed the second. From the multiplex PCR reads, TCRdb called clonotypes with MiXCR, one entry per CDR3 protein. The sample holds about 370,000 distinct CDR3 sequences, roughly 18% seen once. The CDR3 contains 15 residues. The V end lost 3 bases, the J end lost 0 bases, and 12 bases lay between the germline ends. This TCR derives from a woman between 18 and 29 years old with Graves' ophthalmopathy. Sequencing was performed on peripheral blood. This chain uses TRBV12-3 or TRBV12-4 with TRBJ2-7; D perhaps matches TRBD2 (5 bases). For the CDR3, the DNA is TGTGCCAGCAGTTTGGGAGATAGCAGCTCCTACGAGCAGTACTTC. Its protein product is CASSLGDSSSYEQYF.